This is a list of T cell receptor beta chains from one sample in a study of blood T cells in healthy people across ages. TCRdb recomputed calls from the 5' RACE reads with MiXCR, one row per CDR3 protein. The sample carries fewer than 800,000 distinct CDR3 sequences, 25% recorded once. These data were also filed under a second study, of T cells of mothers and their children.

Sequences were obtained from blood. Receptor source: a boy aged 10-17 years in good health. The CDR3 runs from the conserved cysteine through the conserved F or W. Each record gives: D gene, J gene, V gene, clone size, CDR3 DNA, CDR3 protein. The D gene is left open where the match is weak. Part of the rows lack a size; the others show once, few, many or a class for expanded clones.

D gene: .; J gene: TRBJ1-2; V gene: TRBV12-3/TRBV12-4; clone size: few; CDR3 DNA: TGTGCCAGCAGTTTCGCGGGGTACTATGGCTACACCTTC; CDR3 protein: CASSFAGYYGYTF
D gene: .; J gene: TRBJ2-2; V gene: TRBV9; clone size: many; CDR3 DNA: TGTGCCAGCAGCGTGGGACTCTCCACCGGGGAGCTGTTTTTT; CDR3 protein: CASSVGLSTGELFF
D gene: .; J gene: TRBJ1-4; V gene: TRBV20-1; clone size: .; CDR3 DNA: TGCAGTGCTAGAGATTCACGGTCAGGGGACGAAAAACTGTTTTTT; CDR3 protein: CSARDSRSGDEKLFF
D gene: TRBD1; J gene: TRBJ1-5; V gene: TRBV12-3/TRBV12-4; clone size: .; CDR3 DNA: TGTGCCAGCAGAGCGACGGGACAGGGATCCCAGCCCCAGCATTTT; CDR3 protein: CASRATGQGSQPQHF
D gene: TRBD2; J gene: TRBJ2-1; V gene: TRBV20-1; clone size: few; CDR3 DNA: TGCAGTGCTAGAGATCCTGCCTATGGGGGACTAGCGGGCGGCAATGAGCAGTTCTTC; CDR3 protein: CSARDPAYGGLAGGNEQFF
D gene: TRBD1; J gene: TRBJ2-2; V gene: TRBV12-3/TRBV12-4; clone size: .; CDR3 DNA: TGTGCCAGCAGACCGGACAGGGAAAACACCGGGGAGCTGTTTTTT; CDR3 protein: CASRPDRENTGELFF
D gene: .; J gene: TRBJ2-2; V gene: TRBV7-6; clone size: .; CDR3 DNA: TGTGCCAGCAGCTTAGGTGGGGGTACCGGGGAGCTGTTTTTT; CDR3 protein: CASSLGGGTGELFF
D gene: .; J gene: TRBJ2-7; V gene: TRBV12-3/TRBV12-4; clone size: .; CDR3 DNA: TGTGCCAGCAGTTTTGAGCCTTCCTACGAGCAGTACTTC; CDR3 protein: CASSFEPSYEQYF
D gene: TRBD1; J gene: TRBJ2-7; V gene: TRBV3-1; clone size: few; CDR3 DNA: TGTGCCAGCAGCCCGGGACAGCTATACGAGCAGTACTTC; CDR3 protein: CASSPGQLYEQYF
D gene: .; J gene: TRBJ2-1; V gene: TRBV9; clone size: .; CDR3 DNA: TGTGCCAGCAGCGTTGGGTTCGTCAATGAGCAGTTCTTC; CDR3 protein: CASSVGFVNEQFF
D gene: .; J gene: TRBJ2-5; V gene: TRBV7-8; clone size: few; CDR3 DNA: TGTGCCAGCAGCTTGTATACTCGCGGGAAGGAGACCCAGTACTTC; CDR3 protein: CASSLYTRGKETQYF
D gene: .; J gene: TRBJ2-5; V gene: TRBV18; clone size: .; CDR3 DNA: TGTGCCAGCTCACCAATCAGGACAGACCTTTTAGCGACCCAGTACTTC; CDR3 protein: CASSPIRTDLLATQYF
D gene: .; J gene: TRBJ2-7; V gene: TRBV7-9; clone size: .; CDR3 DNA: TGTGCCAGCAGTTCAGGGGTACAGACTCCCTACGAGCAGTACTTC; CDR3 protein: CASSSGVQTPYEQYF
D gene: TRBD2; J gene: TRBJ2-1; V gene: TRBV28; clone size: .; CDR3 DNA: TGTGCCAGCAGTTTTAGCGGGAGTTTCGCTGAGCAGTTCTTC; CDR3 protein: CASSFSGSFAEQFF
D gene: TRBD1; J gene: TRBJ2-7; V gene: TRBV2; clone size: .; CDR3 DNA: TGTGCCAGCGAGGACAGGGTCGTCAACGAGCAGTACTTC; CDR3 protein: CASEDRVVNEQYF
D gene: TRBD1; J gene: TRBJ2-5; V gene: TRBV7-9; clone size: .; CDR3 DNA: TGTGCCAGCGGGTTGACGGGACAGGGCCAAGAGACCCAGTACTTC; CDR3 protein: CASGLTGQGQETQYF
D gene: .; J gene: TRBJ2-7; V gene: TRBV3-1; clone size: .; CDR3 DNA: TGTGCCAGCAGCCAACCCAGTACAGGGCTGGACCCCTACGAGCAGTACTTC; CDR3 protein: CASSQPSTGLDPYEQYF
D gene: .; J gene: TRBJ2-4; V gene: TRBV5-1; clone size: .; CDR3 DNA: TGCGCCAGCAGCTTGGGTCCCATTCAGTACTTC; CDR3 protein: CASSLGPIQYF
D gene: .; J gene: TRBJ2-2; V gene: TRBV7-8; clone size: .; CDR3 DNA: TGTGCCAGCGGAATACAAGGATGGAAGCCGGCCGGGGAGCTGTTTTTT; CDR3 protein: CASGIQGWKPAGELFF
D gene: .; J gene: TRBJ2-5; V gene: TRBV4-2; clone size: few; CDR3 DNA: TGTGCCAGCAGCCAAGAAGGGGTAGAGGCGGGGGCCTATCAAGAGACCCAGTACTTC; CDR3 protein: CASSQEGVEAGAYQETQYF
D gene: .; J gene: TRBJ1-1; V gene: TRBV6-2/TRBV6-3; clone size: .; CDR3 DNA: TGTGCCAGCAGGCCGACTATGAACACTGAAGCTTTCTTT; CDR3 protein: CASRPTMNTEAFF
D gene: .; J gene: TRBJ2-1; V gene: TRBV29-1; clone size: .; CDR3 DNA: TGCAGCGTTTGGGGGGAAAGGGCTCGGGATGAGCAGTTCTTC; CDR3 protein: CSVWGERARDEQFF
D gene: TRBD1; J gene: TRBJ2-1; V gene: TRBV11-3; clone size: few; CDR3 DNA: TGTGCCAGCAGCCATAGAGGGGGACAGGGTTTTAATGAGCAGTTCTTC; CDR3 protein: CASSHRGGQGFNEQFF
D gene: .; J gene: TRBJ1-6; V gene: TRBV5-6; clone size: .; CDR3 DNA: TGTGCCAGCAGCCAAATCCGGGACCAGCGAACGCCCCTCCACTTT; CDR3 protein: CASSQIRDQRTPLHF
D gene: TRBD2; J gene: TRBJ2-5; V gene: TRBV7-2; clone size: .; CDR3 DNA: TGTGCCAGCAGCTTGGATTCGAGGCCTAGCGGGAGGTACCAAGAGACCCAGTACTTC; CDR3 protein: CASSLDSRPSGRYQETQYF
D gene: .; J gene: TRBJ1-4; V gene: TRBV5-1; clone size: .; CDR3 DNA: TGCGCCAGCAGCTTGGTGGGAGACCCTAATGAAAAACTGTTTTTT; CDR3 protein: CASSLVGDPNEKLFF
D gene: .; J gene: TRBJ2-7; V gene: TRBV7-9; clone size: .; CDR3 DNA: TGTGCCAGCAGTTCAAATACAGGGACACCTACCCAGCAGTACTTC; CDR3 protein: CASSSNTGTPTQQYF
D gene: .; J gene: TRBJ1-2; V gene: TRBV5-1; clone size: .; CDR3 DNA: TGCGCCAGCAGCTTGGGAAGTCTGAGCGATGGCTACACCTTC; CDR3 protein: CASSLGSLSDGYTF
D gene: .; J gene: TRBJ1-1; V gene: TRBV6-2/TRBV6-3; clone size: few; CDR3 DNA: TGTGCCAGCAGTTACGCTATGACAGGCCGCACTGAAGCTTTCTTT; CDR3 protein: CASSYAMTGRTEAFF
D gene: TRBD2; J gene: TRBJ2-1; V gene: TRBV19; clone size: .; CDR3 DNA: TGTGCCAGTAGGAGTAGCGGGTCAAAACTCAATGAGCAGTTCTTC; CDR3 protein: CASRSSGSKLNEQFF
D gene: TRBD2; J gene: TRBJ2-7; V gene: TRBV5-1; clone size: .; CDR3 DNA: TGCGCCAGCAGCTTGACGGCGGGGGGGGGATACGAGCAGTACTTC; CDR3 protein: CASSLTAGGGYEQYF
D gene: .; J gene: TRBJ2-4; V gene: TRBV25-1; clone size: .; CDR3 DNA: TGTGCCAGCAGTGACACGGTCAACATTCAGTACTTC; CDR3 protein: CASSDTVNIQYF
D gene: TRBD1; J gene: TRBJ1-5; V gene: TRBV20-1; clone size: few; CDR3 DNA: TGCAGTGCTAGAGATACTAGGGGGACAGTTGATCAGCCCCAGCATTTT; CDR3 protein: CSARDTRGTVDQPQHF
D gene: TRBD2; J gene: TRBJ2-5; V gene: TRBV11-2; clone size: few; CDR3 DNA: TGTGCCAGCAGCTTACAATTGAGGGCGGGGGGTGAGACCCAGTACTTC; CDR3 protein: CASSLQLRAGGETQYF
D gene: .; J gene: TRBJ2-7; V gene: TRBV20-1; clone size: .; CDR3 DNA: TGCAGTGCTAGCCCAGAGTCCTCTACGTACGAGCAGTACTTC; CDR3 protein: CSASPESSTYEQYF
D gene: .; J gene: TRBJ2-7; V gene: TRBV20-1; clone size: .; CDR3 DNA: TGCAGTGCTAGAGATCTTTCGGGTTCCTACGAGCAGTACTTC; CDR3 protein: CSARDLSGSYEQYF
D gene: .; J gene: TRBJ2-3; V gene: TRBV29-1; clone size: .; CDR3 DNA: TGCAGCGTGGGTCGGGACACCGACACAGATACGCAGTATTTT; CDR3 protein: CSVGRDTDTDTQYF
D gene: TRBD2; J gene: TRBJ2-4; V gene: TRBV6-4; clone size: .; CDR3 DNA: TGTGCCAGTCCACTAGCGGGACCCTTAGAAGCCAAAAACATTCAGTACTTC; CDR3 protein: CASPLAGPLEAKNIQYF